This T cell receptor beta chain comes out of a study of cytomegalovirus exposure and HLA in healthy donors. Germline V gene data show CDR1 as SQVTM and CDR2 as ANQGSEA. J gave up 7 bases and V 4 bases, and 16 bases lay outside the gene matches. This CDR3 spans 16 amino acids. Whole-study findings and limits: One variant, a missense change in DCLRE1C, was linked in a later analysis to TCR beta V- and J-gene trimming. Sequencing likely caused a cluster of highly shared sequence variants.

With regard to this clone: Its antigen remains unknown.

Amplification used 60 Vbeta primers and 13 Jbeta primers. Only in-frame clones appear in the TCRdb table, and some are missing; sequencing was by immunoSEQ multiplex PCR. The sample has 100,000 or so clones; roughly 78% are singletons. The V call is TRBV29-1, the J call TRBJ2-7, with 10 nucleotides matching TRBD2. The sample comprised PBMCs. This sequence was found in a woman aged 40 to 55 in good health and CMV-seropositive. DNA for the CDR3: TGCAGCGTTGGCCCTAGCGGGAGCGTCTATCCCGGGGAGCAGTACTTC. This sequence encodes CSVGPSGSVYPGEQYF.